The present T cell receptor beta chain was sequenced within a study of blood T cell repertoires in COVID-19. Adults between roughly 18 and 95 years of age took part from under 25 US areas. Original processing notes: Cell counts per sample came from amplifying reference gene primers. Sequenced by immunoSEQ multiplex PCR; TCRdb stores in-frame clones only, minus some. V and J calls and clone size are copied from that table; D and trimming were computed from the DNA. The table has 260,000 or so clones, over 80% seen once; the top ten hold around 2.6%. The CDR3 contains 17 residues. Trimming left V 5 bases short and J 2 bases short, with 19 bases between. Germline V gene data show CDR1 as MNHNY and CDR2 as SVGAGI (reference sequence).

Sequenced material: PBMCs or T cells enriched from blood (not recorded which). This receptor was obtained from a woman in her 30s with acute COVID-19. The V gene is TRBV6-6, the J gene TRBJ1-5; D possibly corresponds to TRBD1 (6 bases). The CDR3 bases are TGTGCCAGCAGTCCCGCGAGGGGGGGAGCGGGCAATCAGCCCCAGCATTTT. Protein product: CASSPARGGAGNQPQHF.